The next 31 T cell receptor beta chains were all read from a single sample in a study of blood T cell repertoires in COVID-19. TCRdb's copy holds only in-frame clones and misses some; the assay was immunoSEQ multiplex PCR. The table records 200,000 to 250,000 clones, around 90% of them present only once. The sequenced sample consisted of PBMCs or T cells enriched from blood (not recorded which). The receptors originated from a man aged 50-60 years who had been exposed to COVID-19.

The chain links TRBV19 to TRBJ1-3, with 7 bases aligning to TRBD1. This CDR3 spans 15 amino acids. Trimming took 0 bases from V and 4 from J; bases not matched to a gene: 3. CDR1 and CDR2 from the germline V gene are LNHDA and SQIVND (reference sequence). The CDR3 nucleotides read TGTGCCAGTAGTATAGAGGCGGGACAGGGAAACACCATATATTTT. Protein product: CASSIEAGQGNTIYF.

In nucleotides, the CDR3 is TGTGCCAGCTCACCCCAGCCGGGACAGAATTATGGCAATCAGCCCCAGCATTTT. It specifies CASSPQPGQNYGNQPQHF. The chain uses TRBV18 and TRBJ1-5; 7 nucleotides line up with TRBD1. The germline gives CDR1 KGHSH, CDR2 LQKENI. V lost 3 bases to trimming and J lost 2 bases; unmatched junction nucleotides: 13. The CDR3 covers 18 residues.

This rearrangement joins TRBV5-1 to TRBJ2-1, with D maybe TRBD1 (6 bases). The CDR3 contains 14 residues. V was cut by 4 bases and J by 5 bases, with 13 bases left in between. CDR1 is SGHRS and CDR2 is YFSETQ in the germline V gene. CDR3 in amino acids: CASSTQGAHNEQFF. DNA of the CDR3: TGCGCCAGCAGCACACAGGGTGCTCACAATGAGCAGTTCTTC.

The chain recombines TRBV6-5 with TRBJ2-5; 8 bases agree with TRBD2. V lost 5 bases and J lost 6; bases outside the gene matches: 11. Germline CDR1 MNHEY, CDR2 SVGAGI. The CDR3 is 15 amino acids. The CDR3 nucleotides are TGTGCCAGCAGTAGGGCCGCGGGGGGCCTGAAGACCCAGTACTTC. As protein: CASSRAAGGLKTQYF.

This chain connects TRBV27 to TRBJ1-1; no firm D call. Between the trimmed V and J ends, which lost 8 bases and 5 bases, there was a span of 9 bases. The length of the CDR3 is 11 residues. CDR1 MNHEY and CDR2 SMNVEV come from the germline V gene (reference sequence). The CDR3 reads CASFRGTEAFF. CDR3 DNA sequence: TGTGCCAGCTTCCGAGGAACTGAAGCTTTCTTT.

The V call is TRBV9, the J call TRBJ1-1; TRBD1 agrees at 7 bases. Germline V lookup: CDR1 SGDLS, CDR2 YYNGEE. V was clipped by 4 bases and J by 1 base; unmatched bases: 7. CDR3 length equals 15 residues. The CDR3: CASSPLRQGNTEAFF. DNA for the CDR3: TGTGCCAGCAGCCCCCTCAGACAGGGGAACACTGAAGCTTTCTTT. Using reference TRBV9 and TRBJ1-1 for the parts outside the CDR3, the full variable domain is DSGVTQTPKHLITATGQRVTLRCSPRSGDLSVYWYQQSLDQGLQFLIQYYNGEERAKGNILERFSAQQFPDLHSELNLSSLELGDSALYFCASSPLRQGNTEAFFGQGTRLTVV.

V usage is TRBV30 and J usage is TRBJ1-5, with D unclear. CDR3 length: 17 residues. Looked up from germline, CDR1 is GTSNPN and CDR2 is SVGIG (reference sequence). The V end was cut by 2 bases, the J end by 0 bases, with 17 bases between. The CDR3 reads CAWSSGNSHLSNQPQHF. CDR3 bases: TGTGCCTGGAGTTCCGGTAACAGTCACCTTAGCAATCAGCCCCAGCATTTT.

The chain carries TRBV7-9 and TRBJ1-3, with 10 positions matching TRBD1. The germline CDR1 and CDR2 sequences are SEHNR and FQNEAQ (reference sequence). The V gene end was trimmed by 5 bases and the J gene end by 7 bases; junction bases not matched to a gene: 17. The CDR3 totals 18 residues. This chain's CDR3 is CASSPPYPGQGSGNTIYF. Written as DNA, the CDR3 is TGTGCCAGCAGCCCACCCTATCCGGGACAGGGGTCCGGGAACACCATATATTTT.

This chain uses TRBV5-1 with TRBJ2-2; possibly TRBD2 for D (6 bases). CDR3 length: 14 amino acids. CDR1 is SGHRS, CDR2 YFSETQ, per germline. Trimming removed 5 bases from V and 4 bases from J, with 12 bases in between. CDR3 DNA sequence: TGCGCCAGCAGTTTAGCGGTTGGCACCGGGGAGCTGTTTTTT. Encoded protein: CASSLAVGTGELFF.

The chain joins TRBV14 to TRBJ1-1, with D possibly being TRBD1 (5 bases). V shed 5 bases and J shed 3 bases, with 22 bases lying between them. From germline, CDR1 is SGHDN and CDR2 FVKESK. The CDR3 is made up of 17 amino acids. The CDR3: CASSTQRAGWEDTEAFF. DNA for the CDR3: TGTGCCAGCAGCACCCAGAGGGCAGGGTGGGAGGACACTGAAGCTTTCTTT.

Note on this clone: The junction departs from the called germline gene at one end, perhaps through a read error. The gene calls are TRBV16 and TRBJ2-7; 10 bases map to TRBD1. CDR3 length: 15 residues. The V gene's germline CDR1 is KGHSY and CDR2 FQNENV. Here the CDR3 reads CASSQSGARQGAQHF. The CDR3 region has the DNA TGTGCCAGCAGCCAATCGGGGGCAAGACAGGGGGCTCAGCACTTC.

The rearrangement uses TRBV5-1 and TRBJ1-2; 7 nucleotides match TRBD1. Unmatched junction bases numbered 10, after V lost 0 bases and J lost 5 bases. CDR1 is SGHRS and CDR2 is YFSETQ in the germline V gene. The length of the CDR3 is 16 residues. The CDR3 reads CASSLAGDSERYGYTF. CDR3 in DNA: TGCGCCAGCAGCTTGGCCGGGGACAGTGAAAGATATGGCTACACCTTC.

The V and J genes are TRBV25-1 and TRBJ1-6; D is possibly TRBD1 (5 bases). CDR3 length: 13 amino acids. Germline CDR1 and CDR2: MGHDK and SYGVNS. V was clipped by 6 bases and J by 10 bases, with 13 bases between them. CDR3 coding DNA: TGTGCCAGCAGCCAAGACGGGGGGTCACCCCTCCACTTT. Translation gives CASSQDGGSPLHF.

The rearrangement uses TRBV4-1 and TRBJ1-1; TRBD1 matches 11 bases. The CDR3 totals 15 residues. The trim removed 4 bases at V and 5 bases at J, leaving 6 bases unmatched. Germline CDR1 is MGHRA and CDR2 is YSYEKL. In DNA form, the CDR3 reads TGCGCCAGCAGCCCAGGACAGGGGGCGCGAACTGAAGCTTTCTTT. Its protein is CASSPGQGARTEAFF.

The chain is built from TRBV7-5 and TRBJ2-1; TRBD1, the table's D call, was not compared with the DNA. TRBV7-5 is marked as a pseudogene. The CDR3 has 16 residues. The CDR3 nucleotides are TGTGCCAGAAGCTTATTTCCGGACAGGGTATACAATGAGCAGTTCTTC. It encodes CARSLFPDRVYNEQFF.

The rearrangement uses TRBV6-4 and TRBJ1-1; TRBD1 might be the D (5 bases). Trimming removed 0 bases from V and 1 base from J, with 21 bases in between. The CDR3 runs 19 residues. Germline CDR1 MRHNA, CDR2 SNTAGT. CDR3 DNA: TGTGCCAGCAGTGACTCCGTCCATGGGGGAGGGCCGCCGAACACTGAAGCTTTCTTT. Protein sequence: CASSDSVHGGGPPNTEAFF.

The chain uses TRBV27 and TRBJ1-5; no definite D call. The CDR3 sequence is 18 residues long. The V end was cut by 6 bases, the J end by 3 bases, with 24 bases between. The germline CDR1 and CDR2 sequences are MNHEY and SMNVEV (reference sequence). DNA for the CDR3: TGTGCCAGCAGAAGGAAGTTATTACGTGCAGGATCCAATCAGCCCCAGCATTTT. Translating gives CASRRKLLRAGSNQPQHF.

V is TRBV12-2 and J is TRBJ2-1; the DNA was not compared with TRBD1, the D call given in the table. TRBV12-2 represents a pseudogene. The CDR3 is made up of 14 amino acids. For the CDR3, the DNA is TGTGCAAGTCGCTTAGCGTGGCAGGCGAATGAGCAGTTCTTC. This translates into CASRLAWQANEQFF.

This chain uses TRBV5-1 with TRBJ1-6, with D possibly being TRBD1 (6 bases). Trimming shortened V by 2 bases and J by 8 bases, and 11 bases separated the two germline ends. The CDR3 totals 14 residues. Germline V gene data show CDR1 as SGHRS and CDR2 as YFSETQ. The CDR3 DNA reads TGCGCCAGCAGCTTAGACAGGTTGGATTCACCCCTCCACTTT. Translation gives CASSLDRLDSPLHF.

The CDR3 DNA follows: TGTGCCAGCAGTAGGAATGGTGACAGGGGCTACGAGCAGTACGTC. This sequence encodes CASSRNGDRGYEQYV. The chain links TRBV27 to TRBJ2-7; the match to TRBD1 covers 8 bases. This CDR3 has 15 residues. The ends lost 5 bases at V and 3 bases at J; junction bases unmatched: 9. Germline V gene data show CDR1 as MNHEY and CDR2 as SMNVEV (reference sequence).

This chain connects TRBV4-2 to TRBJ1-1; D unresolved. The ends were cut back, 1 base at V and 4 bases at J, with 13 bases in the middle. The CDR3 totals 15 residues. Germline CDR1 LGHNA, CDR2 YNFKEQ. The CDR3 sequence: CASSQVGRDPTEAFF. The DNA for the CDR3 is TGTGCCAGCAGCCAAGTTGGTCGGGATCCCACTGAAGCTTTCTTT.

This clone is a singleton in its sample. The rearrangement links TRBV2 to TRBJ1-1; the match to TRBD1 covers 9 bases. The ends lost 4 bases at V and 4 bases at J; junction bases unmatched: 1. Germline CDR1 reads SNHLY; CDR2 reads FYNNEI. CDR3 size: 13 residues. This chain's CDR3 is CASSAQGATEAFF. The CDR3 DNA follows: TGTGCCAGCAGTGCACAGGGGGCCACTGAAGCTTTCTTT.

The chain carries TRBV3-1 (or the pseudogene TRBV3-2) and TRBJ2-7, with TRBD2 matching over 10 bases. The germline V gene has CDR1 LGHDT and CDR2 YNNKEL (reference sequence). CDR3 length: 18 amino acids. J lost 0 bases, V lost 0 bases, and 8 bases had no gene match. CDR3 coding DNA: TGTGCCAGCAGCCAAGATACGCCTAGCGGGGGATACTCCTACGAGCAGTACTTC. Translating it yields CASSQDTPSGGYSYEQYF.

This sequence joins TRBV28 and TRBJ2-4; D is unclear. This CDR3 has 16 residues. The germline CDR1 and CDR2 sequences are MDHEN and SYDVKM. With 0 bases removed from V and 0 bases from J, the gap between germline ends came to 9 bases. CDR3 region: CASSLWGDIAKNIQYF. The CDR3 DNA reads as TGTGCCAGCAGTTTATGGGGCGATATAGCCAAAAACATTCAGTACTTC.

The chain links TRBV28 to TRBJ1-5; D is undetermined. Germline-derived CDR1 and CDR2 are MDHEN and SYDVKM. Trimming removed 2 bases from V and 4 bases from J, with 12 bases in between. The CDR3 is 15 amino acids. The CDR3 reads CASSLAGSENQPQHF. The CDR3 region has the DNA TGTGCCAGCAGTTTAGCGGGATCCGAGAATCAGCCCCAGCATTTT. Based on the CDR3 plus reference TRBV28 and TRBJ1-5, the full variable domain is DVKVTQSSRYLVKRTGEKVFLECVQDMDHENMFWYRQDPGLGLRLIYFSYDVKMKEKGDIPEGYSVSREKKERFSLILESASTNQTSMYLCASSLAGSENQPQHFGDGTRLSIL.

The rearrangement uses TRBV18 and TRBJ1-2; 11 bases agree with TRBD1. The CDR3 runs 16 residues. Germline V gene lookup returns CDR1 KGHSH and CDR2 LQKENI. With V trimmed by 3 bases and J by 9 bases, 12 bases remained unmatched. The CDR3 sequence: CASSPSRTGGAKSYTF. The CDR3 DNA is TGTGCCAGCTCACCCTCCCGGACAGGGGGCGCGAAGAGCTACACCTTC.

The rearrangement joins TRBV18 to TRBJ2-1, with TRBD2 matching 14 bases. The trim removed 3 bases at V and 8 bases at J, leaving 6 bases unmatched. The CDR3 is 16 amino acids. The V gene's germline CDR1 is KGHSH and CDR2 LQKENI. The DNA of the CDR3 is TGTGCCAGCTCACCGCCGGGACTAGCGGGAGTGGATGAGCAGTTCTTC. Translation: CASSPPGLAGVDEQFF.

The V gene is TRBV19, the J gene TRBJ2-1; tentative D call: TRBD2 (6 bases). The CDR3 has 16 amino acids. The germline V and J ends were trimmed by 3 bases and 3 bases, with 15 bases remaining between them. CDR1 and CDR2 from the germline V gene are LNHDA and SQIVND (reference sequence). The CDR3 sequence: CASSILGGSSYNEQFF. CDR3 bases: TGTGCCAGTAGTATCCTTGGGGGGAGTAGCTACAATGAGCAGTTCTTC. The full variable domain, rest sourced from reference TRBV19 and TRBJ2-1, is DGGITQSPKYLFRKEGQNVTLSCEQNLNHDAMYWYRQDPGQGLRLIYYSQIVNDFQKGDIAEGYSVSREKKESFPLTVTSAQKNPTAFYLCASSILGGSSYNEQFFGPGTRLTVL.

This chain uses TRBV18 with TRBJ1-6; D ambiguous. The germline CDR1 and CDR2 sequences are KGHSH and LQKENI. Trimming pared 5 bases from V and 3 bases from J, leaving 8 bases between. This CDR3 is 14 amino acids long. The CDR3, as DNA: TGTGCCAGCTCAGAGACTTTCTATAATTCACCCCTCCACTTT. Encoded protein: CASSETFYNSPLHF.

This clone showed up just a few times. The chain joins TRBV4-2 to TRBJ2-3; TRBD2 aligns across 9 bases. Germline V lookup: CDR1 LGHNA, CDR2 YNFKEQ. The length of the CDR3 is 18 residues. V lost 0 bases to trimming and J lost 4 bases; unmatched junction nucleotides: 11. DNA of the CDR3: TGTGCCAGCAGCCAAGATTGGGCTAGCGGGGTAACCTCAGATACGCAGTATTTT. It codes for CASSQDWASGVTSDTQYF.

This clone was recorded a few times. The V call is TRBV7-9, the J call TRBJ2-5; no clear D gene. Trimming removed 5 bases at V and 2 bases at J, with 9 bases between. CDR3 length: 13 amino acids. Germline lookup yields CDR1 SEHNR and CDR2 FQNEAQ (reference sequence). This chain's CDR3 is CASSVAGQETQYF. The CDR3 bases are TGTGCCAGCAGCGTGGCAGGACAAGAGACCCAGTACTTC. Based on the CDR3 plus reference TRBV7-9 and TRBJ2-5, the full variable domain is DTGVSQNPRHKITKRGQNVTFRCDPISEHNRLYWYRQTLGQGPEFLTYFQNEAQLEKSRLLSDRFSAERPKGSFSTLEIQRTEQGDSAMYLCASSVAGQETQYFGPGTRLLVL.